This is a list of T cell receptor beta chains from one sample in a study of T cells in Graves' hyperthyroidism and ophthalmopathy. Each CDR3 protein gets one entry after TCRdb re-called the multiplex PCR reads with MiXCR. Among approximately 600,000 distinct CDR3 sequences listed, less than 25% were seen once. Sequencing used blood. The receptors derive from a man aged 25 to 40 with Graves' ophthalmopathy. The CDR3 runs from the conserved cysteine through the conserved F or W. A D gene is named only where the DNA matches it firmly.

D	J	V	length	CDR3
-	TRBJ2-3	TRBV18	13	CASSLSTGDTQYF
-	TRBJ2-1	TRBV6-2/TRBV6-3	13	CASSTGGGREQFF
-	TRBJ2-7	TRBV20-1	14	CSANGRGRSYEQYF
-	TRBJ2-1	TRBV20-1	14	CSARDSLASNEQFF
TRBD1	TRBJ1-5	TRBV28	16	CASSPPGQGMIQPQHF
-	TRBJ2-7	TRBV7-8	14	CASSPGTYSYEQYF
TRBD2	TRBJ2-3	TRBV28	14	CASSQAGGPNTQYF
-	TRBJ2-7	TRBV5-1	15	CASSLDSSQGYEQYF
-	TRBJ1-1	TRBV5-1	15	CASSLGRKMNTEAFF
-	TRBJ1-1	TRBV5-1	14	CASSLGSVGTEAFF
-	TRBJ2-1	TRBV18	18	CASSPPVPGPLSYNEQFF
-	TRBJ2-2	TRBV29-1	16	CSVEFSEPASTGELFF
TRBD1	TRBJ1-6	TRBV12-3/TRBV12-4	15	CASTNSDRENSPLHF
-	TRBJ1-3	TRBV13	15	CASSLLGSSGNTIYF
-	TRBJ2-1	TRBV20-1	13	CSARPSPGSEQFF
TRBD2	TRBJ2-1	TRBV20-1	15	CSAPPGREVHNEQFF
TRBD1	TRBJ2-2	TRBV20-1	13	CSVGTEITGELFF
-	TRBJ1-1	TRBV11-2	16	CASSLLGGRGNTEAFF
-	TRBJ2-2	TRBV28	13	CASRGENTGELFF
-	TRBJ2-1	TRBV15	15	CATSRDNRGHLEQFF
-	TRBJ2-5	TRBV20-1	14	CSAPRLRRGETQYF
TRBD2	TRBJ2-5	TRBV11-2	19	CASSPPGLAGGPDQETQYF
-	TRBJ2-6	TRBV7-2	18	CASSLTAGRRSGANVLTF
-	TRBJ1-2	TRBV5-6	11	CASSLGGGYTF
TRBD2	TRBJ2-3	TRBV20-1	15	CSAAEAGEHSDTQYF
-	TRBJ1-6	TRBV28	17	CASSLLTLELFRSPLHF
-	TRBJ1-3	TRBV5-1	16	CASSLSMVSSGNTTYF
TRBD2	TRBJ2-2	TRBV19	16	CASSILAGGPPGELFF
TRBD1	TRBJ2-3	TRBV6-1	14	CASCRQGLGDTQYF
-	TRBJ2-7	TRBV20-1	14	CSAIMSGERTEQYF
-	TRBJ2-5	TRBV10-3	11	CAISESETQYF
TRBD1	TRBJ1-1	TRBV27	13	CASSLDRRGRAFF
TRBD1	TRBJ1-2	TRBV6-1	14	CASSELTGADGYTF
-	TRBJ2-1	TRBV6-2/TRBV6-3	12	CASSYPPRESFF
TRBD1	TRBJ2-1	TRBV20-1	14	CSAEQRQGVGKQFF